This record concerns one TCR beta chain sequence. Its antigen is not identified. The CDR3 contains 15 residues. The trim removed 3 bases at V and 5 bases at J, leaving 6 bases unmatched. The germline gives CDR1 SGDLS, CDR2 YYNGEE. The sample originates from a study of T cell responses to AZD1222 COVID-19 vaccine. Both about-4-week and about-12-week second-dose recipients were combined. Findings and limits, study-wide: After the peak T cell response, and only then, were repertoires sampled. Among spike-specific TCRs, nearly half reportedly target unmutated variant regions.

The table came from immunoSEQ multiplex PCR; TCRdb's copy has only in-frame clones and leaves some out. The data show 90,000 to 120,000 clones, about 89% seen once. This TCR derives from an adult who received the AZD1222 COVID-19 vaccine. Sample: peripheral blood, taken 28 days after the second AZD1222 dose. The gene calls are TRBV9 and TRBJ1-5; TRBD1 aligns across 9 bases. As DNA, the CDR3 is TGTGCCAGCAGCGAGGGGACAGGGTTTCATCAGCCCCAGCATTTT. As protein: CASSEGTGFHQPQHF.